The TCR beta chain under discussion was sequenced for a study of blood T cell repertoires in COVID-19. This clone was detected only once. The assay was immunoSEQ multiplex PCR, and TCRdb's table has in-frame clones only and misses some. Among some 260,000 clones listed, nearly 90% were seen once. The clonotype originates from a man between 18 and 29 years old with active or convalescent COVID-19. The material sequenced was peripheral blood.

The CDR3 protein is CASKLHTDTQYF. In nucleotides, the CDR3 is TGCGCCAGCAAGCTCCACACAGATACGCAGTATTTT. This rearrangement joins TRBV10-2 to TRBJ2-3, with unresolved D. Germline V gene lookup returns CDR1 WSHSY and CDR2 SAAADI. V was cut by 7 bases and J by 2 bases, with 7 bases left in between. This CDR3 is built from 12 residues.